This entry is about one T cell receptor (beta chain). The antigen it recognizes is unknown. No clone much larger than this one lies a single base away; base qualities are absent. Libraries were constructed by the immunoSEQ multiplex PCR assay. The immuneACCESS repertoire file appears here via TCRdb, limited to in-frame rearrangements. These files lack a portion of the clones; in checked studies, under half of the deficit traces to unresolved V genes, and the cause of the others is not known. The sample includes tens of thousands of clones, with around 94% observed a single time. Approximately 0.91% of the sample comes from the top ten. The CDR3 covers 12 residues, taking in both the cysteine and the phenylalanine. The read is trimmed to its CDR3 DNA, 36 bases read in frame from base 1. The germline V gene gives CDR1 as ENHRY and CDR2 as SYGVKD. V is shortened by 3 bases, J by 3 bases, and the region joining them spans 6 bases.

The source of the sample is a study of T cell changes during pregnancy in multiple sclerosis (dated 2019 in TCRdb). Regarding the study in general: In women with multiple sclerosis, the researchers looked at how the T cell repertoire shifted as pregnancy progressed.

The TCR sequence derives from a female donor in good health, enrolled as a control in a pregnancy study. The V and J segments used are TRBV10-3 and TRBJ2-7; the D gene is not confidently resolved. The sample in question was CD4+ T cells from peripheral blood mononuclear cells, obtained in the second trimester of pregnancy. CDR3 protein: CAISDLIYEQYF. The DNA reads as follows: TGTGCCATCAGTGACCTTATCTACGAGCAGTACTTC.